Listed below are T cell receptor beta chains from one sample, sequenced in a study of OX40 agonist ivuxolimab in advanced cancers. Libraries were prepared by immunoSEQ multiplex PCR; TCRdb keeps only in-frame clonotypes and omits some of them. The data show tens of thousands of clones, around 90% seen once. The sequenced sample was CD4+ or CD8+ T cells sorted from blood, obtained in a trial of the OX40 agonist ivuxolimab. All receptors derive from an adult with an advanced solid tumor such as melanoma, head and neck, liver or kidney cancer. Each CDR3 is given with its conserved first and last residue. Fields, in order: clone size, J gene, V gene, D gene, CDR3 protein, CDR3 DNA. The D gene is left open where the match is weak. The listing skips clone size in some rows; elsewhere it reads once, few, many or a size class.

size: -; J: TRBJ2-7; V: TRBV5-1; D: TRBD1; CDR3: CASSLQSTGTGQEQYF; DNA: TGCGCCAGCAGCTTGCAATCTACCGGGACAGGTCAGGAGCAGTACTTC
size: -; J: TRBJ2-5; V: TRBV5-1; D: TRBD2; CDR3: CASSLSTSGSETQYF; DNA: TGCGCCAGCAGCCTATCTACTAGCGGGAGTGAGACCCAGTACTTC
size: -; J: TRBJ1-2; V: TRBV28; D: TRBD1; CDR3: CASSLTGDGYTF; DNA: TGTGCCAGCAGTTTGACAGGGGACGGCTACACCTTC
size: few; J: TRBJ2-5; V: TRBV5-4; D: -; CDR3: CASSLGAGGNQETQYF; DNA: TGTGCCAGCAGCTTGGGTGCTGGCGGGAACCAAGAGACCCAGTACTTC
size: -; J: TRBJ2-7; V: TRBV6-1; D: TRBD1; CDR3: CASRGQGTAYEQYF; DNA: TGTGCCAGCAGAGGACAGGGGACAGCCTACGAGCAGTACTTC
size: -; J: TRBJ1-1; V: TRBV7-9; D: -; CDR3: CASRYGENTEAFF; DNA: TGTGCCAGCAGATACGGAGAGAACACTGAAGCTTTCTTT
size: -; J: TRBJ2-4; V: TRBV18; D: -; CDR3: CASSPRLEDIQYF; DNA: TGTGCCAGCTCGCCTAGACTAGAAGACATTCAGTACTTC
size: -; J: TRBJ2-7; V: TRBV5-5; D: TRBD2; CDR3: CASSLAPSGVNSYEQYF; DNA: TGTGCCAGCAGCTTGGCTCCTAGCGGAGTTAACTCCTACGAGCAGTACTTC
size: -; J: TRBJ1-5; V: TRBV30; D: -; CDR3: CAWSGEFQPQHF; DNA: TGTGCCTGGAGTGGTGAGTTTCAGCCCCAGCATTTT
size: -; J: TRBJ2-7; V: TRBV6-6; D: TRBD1; CDR3: CASSLGQGTPYEQYF; DNA: TGTGCCAGCAGCTTGGGACAGGGGACCCCCTACGAGCAGTACTTC
size: -; J: TRBJ2-2; V: TRBV7-2; D: TRBD2; CDR3: CASSSGLAGGKLFF; DNA: TGTGCCAGCAGCTCAGGGCTAGCGGGGGGCAAGCTGTTTTTT
size: -; J: TRBJ1-5; V: TRBV2; D: -; CDR3: CASSEMIGDQPQHF; DNA: TGTGCCAGCAGTGAGATGATAGGGGATCAGCCCCAGCATTTT
size: -; J: TRBJ1-2; V: TRBV5-4; D: -; CDR3: CASSRNPDLGGYTF; DNA: TGTGCCAGCAGCCGGAATCCGGACCTCGGAGGCTACACCTTC
size: once; J: TRBJ1-4; V: TRBV2; D: TRBD1; CDR3: CASSEEGAGEKLFF; DNA: TGTGCCAGCAGTGAAGAGGGGGCGGGTGAAAAACTGTTTTTT
size: -; J: TRBJ2-6; V: TRBV5-4; D: TRBD1; CDR3: CASRPGQGEAGANVLTF; DNA: TGTGCCAGCAGGCCGGGACAGGGGGAGGCTGGGGCCAACGTCCTGACTTTC
size: -; J: TRBJ2-2; V: TRBV6-4; D: TRBD2; CDR3: CASTLSMRGSTGELFF; DNA: TGTGCCAGCACCCTATCCATGCGGGGGAGCACCGGGGAGCTGTTTTTT
size: -; J: TRBJ2-3; V: TRBV10-3; D: TRBD2; CDR3: CAISRSPSTRGGRMDTQYF; DNA: TGTGCCATCAGCAGGTCTCCTTCAACGCGGGGGGGGAGAATGGATACGCAGTATTTT
size: -; J: TRBJ1-1; V: TRBV19; D: -; CDR3: CASSIAPSRTEAFF; DNA: TGTGCCAGTAGTATAGCTCCCTCGAGAACTGAAGCTTTCTTT
size: -; J: TRBJ1-5; V: TRBV2; D: -; CDR3: CASNLDPGNQPQHF; DNA: TGTGCCAGCAATCTGGACCCGGGCAATCAGCCCCAGCATTTT
size: -; J: TRBJ2-1; V: TRBV12-2; D: -; CDR3: CASRSGLAGANEQFF; DNA: TGTGCAAGTCGCTCCGGACTAGCGGGGGCCAATGAGCAGTTCTTC
size: -; J: TRBJ2-3; V: TRBV28; D: -; CDR3: CASSFQGSVDTQYF; DNA: TGTGCCAGCAGTTTTCAGGGTTCGGTAGATACGCAGTATTTT
size: -; J: TRBJ2-2; V: TRBV18; D: -; CDR3: CASSPGSQNTGELFF; DNA: TGTGCCAGCTCACCTGGCAGCCAGAACACCGGGGAGCTGTTTTTT
size: once; J: TRBJ2-5; V: TRBV27; D: -; CDR3: CASSLLGGEETQYF; DNA: TGTGCCAGCAGTTTACTTGGCGGTGAAGAGACCCAGTACTTC
size: -; J: TRBJ2-2; V: TRBV7-3; D: -; CDR3: CASSYGRGNTGELFF; DNA: TGTGCCAGCAGCTACGGACGAGGAAACACCGGGGAGCTGTTTTTT
size: -; J: TRBJ1-1; V: TRBV29-1; D: TRBD1; CDR3: CSVEVLGTVNTEAFF; DNA: TGCAGCGTTGAAGTTTTGGGGACAGTCAACACTGAAGCTTTCTTT
size: -; J: TRBJ2-5; V: TRBV4-3; D: -; CDR3: CASSSHGTSQETQYF; DNA: TGCGCCAGCAGCTCCCACGGGACTTCACAAGAGACCCAGTACTTC
size: -; J: TRBJ1-1; V: TRBV9; D: -; CDR3: CASSTLGSLNTEAFF; DNA: TGTGCCAGCAGCACGCTAGGAAGCCTGAACACTGAAGCTTTCTTT
size: -; J: TRBJ2-1; V: TRBV18; D: TRBD1; CDR3: CASSPPLGQGMYEQFF; DNA: TGTGCCAGCTCACCACCGCTGGGACAGGGTATGTATGAGCAGTTCTTC
size: -; J: TRBJ1-3; V: TRBV7-6; D: -; CDR3: CASSQGHLSGNTIYF; DNA: TGTGCCAGCAGCCAGGGACACCTCTCTGGAAACACCATATATTTT
size: -; J: TRBJ1-5; V: TRBV30; D: -; CDR3: CAWSDGTTFNQPQHF; DNA: TGTGCCTGGAGTGACGGGACAACTTTCAATCAGCCCCAGCATTTT
size: -; J: TRBJ1-4; V: TRBV5-1; D: -; CDR3: CASSLRAITTNEKLFF; DNA: TGCGCCAGCAGCTTACGGGCAATCACAACTAATGAAAAACTGTTTTTT
size: -; J: TRBJ2-5; V: TRBV7-2; D: -; CDR3: CASSLAIETGETQYF; DNA: TGTGCCAGCAGCTTAGCCATAGAGACAGGAGAGACCCAGTACTTC
size: -; J: TRBJ1-2; V: TRBV5-1; D: -; CDR3: CASSPNLGLDGYTF; DNA: TGCGCCAGCAGCCCAAATCTAGGGCTGGATGGCTACACCTTC
size: -; J: TRBJ2-7; V: TRBV18; D: -; CDR3: CASSPQDSSYEQYF; DNA: TGTGCCAGCTCACCACAGGACAGCTCCTACGAGCAGTACTTC
size: -; J: TRBJ2-5; V: TRBV18; D: -; CDR3: CASSQLARETQYF; DNA: TGTGCCAGCTCACAACTAGCTAGAGAGACCCAGTACTTC
size: -; J: TRBJ2-3; V: TRBV21-1; D: -; CDR3: CASSRGQDGTDTQYF; DNA: TGTGCCAGCAGCCGGGGACAGGACGGTACAGATACGCAGTATTTT
size: -; J: TRBJ2-2; V: TRBV6-6; D: TRBD1; CDR3: CASSTQGQGGTGELFF; DNA: TGTGCCAGCAGTACCCAAGGACAGGGCGGCACCGGGGAGCTGTTTTTT
size: -; J: TRBJ1-2; V: TRBV2; D: -; CDR3: CASSERGGVGGYTF; DNA: TGTGCCAGCAGTGAACGAGGGGGAGTAGGAGGCTACACCTTC
size: -; J: TRBJ1-2; V: TRBV9; D: -; CDR3: CASSVGLWQGNYGYTF; DNA: TGTGCCAGCAGCGTAGGTTTGTGGCAGGGTAACTATGGCTACACCTTC
size: -; J: TRBJ2-3; V: TRBV18; D: TRBD2; CDR3: CASSPQGTSGTDTQYF; DNA: TGTGCCAGCTCACCACAGGGAACTAGCGGGACAGATACGCAGTATTTT
size: -; J: TRBJ1-2; V: TRBV27; D: -; CDR3: CTHKRGDGYTF; DNA: TGTACTCATAAGCGGGGGGACGGCTACACCTTC
size: once; J: TRBJ2-7; V: TRBV13; D: -; CDR3: CASKRMSSYEQYF; DNA: TGTGCCAGCAAACGCATGAGCTCCTACGAGCAGTACTTC
size: once; J: TRBJ2-5; V: TRBV5-1; D: -; CDR3: CASTRGAQEETQYF; DNA: TGCGCCAGCACTAGGGGGGCTCAGGAGGAGACCCAGTACTTC
size: -; J: TRBJ2-7; V: TRBV11-2; D: -; CDR3: CASSFSHGRYEQYF; DNA: TGTGCCAGCAGCTTTTCCCACGGCCGGTACGAGCAGTACTTC
size: -; J: TRBJ2-7; V: TRBV30; D: TRBD1; CDR3: CAWSADRVNEQYF; DNA: TGTGCCTGGAGCGCAGACAGGGTAAACGAGCAGTACTTC
size: -; J: TRBJ2-7; V: TRBV9; D: -; CDR3: CASSEGPNYEQYF; DNA: TGTGCCAGCAGCGAGGGACCGAACTACGAGCAGTACTTC
size: -; J: TRBJ2-7; V: TRBV11-3; D: -; CDR3: CASSFAGSYEQYF; DNA: TGTGCCAGCAGCTTTGCCGGATCCTACGAGCAGTACTTC
size: -; J: TRBJ2-5; V: TRBV11-3; D: -; CDR3: CASSLEWSPPGETQYF; DNA: TGTGCCAGCAGCTTAGAATGGTCCCCTCCAGGGGAGACCCAGTACTTC
size: -; J: TRBJ1-2; V: TRBV7-2; D: -; CDR3: CASSLGADGGYTF; DNA: TGTGCCAGCAGCTTAGGGGCAGACGGTGGCTACACCTTC
size: -; J: TRBJ2-7; V: TRBV30; D: TRBD2; CDR3: CAWRGLAVSYEQYF; DNA: TGTGCCTGGAGGGGACTAGCGGTGTCCTACGAGCAGTACTTC
size: -; J: TRBJ2-1; V: TRBV7-2; D: TRBD1; CDR3: CASSNRGQGAYEQFF; DNA: TGTGCCAGCAGCAACCGAGGACAGGGGGCGTATGAGCAGTTCTTC
size: -; J: TRBJ2-3; V: TRBV6-1; D: -; CDR3: CASRVRVTDTQYF; DNA: TGTGCCAGCAGGGTCAGGGTTACAGATACGCAGTATTTT
size: -; J: TRBJ1-1; V: TRBV18; D: -; CDR3: CASSPGSNTEAFF; DNA: TGTGCCAGCTCACCGGGCTCCAACACTGAAGCTTTCTTT